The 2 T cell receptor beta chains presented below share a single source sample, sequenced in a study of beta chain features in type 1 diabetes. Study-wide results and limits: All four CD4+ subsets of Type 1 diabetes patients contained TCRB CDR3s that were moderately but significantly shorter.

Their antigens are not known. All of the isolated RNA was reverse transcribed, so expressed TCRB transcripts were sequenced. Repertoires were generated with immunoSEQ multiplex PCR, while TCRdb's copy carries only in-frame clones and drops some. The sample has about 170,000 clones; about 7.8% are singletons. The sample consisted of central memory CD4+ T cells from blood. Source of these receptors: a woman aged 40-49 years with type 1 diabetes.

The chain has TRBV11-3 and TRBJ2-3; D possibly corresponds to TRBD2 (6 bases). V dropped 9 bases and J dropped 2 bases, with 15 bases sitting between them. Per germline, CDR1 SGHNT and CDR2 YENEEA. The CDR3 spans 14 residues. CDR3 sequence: CASSLGGVTDTQYF. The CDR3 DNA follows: TGTGCCAGTAGTCTAGGAGGGGTCACAGATACGCAGTATTTT.

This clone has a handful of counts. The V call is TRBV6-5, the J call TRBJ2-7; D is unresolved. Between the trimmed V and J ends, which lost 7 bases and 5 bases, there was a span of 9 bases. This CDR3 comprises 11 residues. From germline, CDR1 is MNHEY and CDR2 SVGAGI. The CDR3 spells CASMAVNEQYF. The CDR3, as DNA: TGTGCCAGCATGGCGGTTAACGAGCAGTACTTC.